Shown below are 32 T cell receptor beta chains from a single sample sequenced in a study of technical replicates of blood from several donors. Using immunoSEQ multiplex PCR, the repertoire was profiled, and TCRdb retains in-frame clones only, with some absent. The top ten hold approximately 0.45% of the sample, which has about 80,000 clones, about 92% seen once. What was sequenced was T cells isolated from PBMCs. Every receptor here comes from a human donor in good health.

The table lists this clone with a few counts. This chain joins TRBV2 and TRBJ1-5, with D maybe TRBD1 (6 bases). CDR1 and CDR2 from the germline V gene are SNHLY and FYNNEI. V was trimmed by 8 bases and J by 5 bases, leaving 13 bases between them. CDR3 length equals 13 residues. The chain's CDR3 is CASDEQGDQPQHF. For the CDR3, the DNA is TGTGCCAGCGACGAACAGGGAGATCAGCCCCAGCATTTT. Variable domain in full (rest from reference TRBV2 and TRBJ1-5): EPEVTQTPSHQVTQMGQEVILRCVPISNHLYFYWYRQILGQKVEFLVSFYNNEISEKSEIFDDQFSVERPDGSNFTLKIRSTKLEDSAMYFCASDEQGDQPQHFGDGTRLSIL.

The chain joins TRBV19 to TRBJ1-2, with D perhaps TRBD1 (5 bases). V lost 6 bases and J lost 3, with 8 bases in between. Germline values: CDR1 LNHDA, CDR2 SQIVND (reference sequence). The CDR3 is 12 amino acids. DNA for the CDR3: TGTGCCAGTAGCCAACAGGACTATGGCTACACCTTC. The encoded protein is CASSQQDYGYTF.

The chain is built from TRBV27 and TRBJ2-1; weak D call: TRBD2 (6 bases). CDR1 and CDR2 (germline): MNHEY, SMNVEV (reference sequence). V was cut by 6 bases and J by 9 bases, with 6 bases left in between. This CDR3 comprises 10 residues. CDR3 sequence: CASRGGEQFF. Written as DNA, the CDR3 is TGTGCCAGCAGGGGAGGTGAGCAGTTCTTC.

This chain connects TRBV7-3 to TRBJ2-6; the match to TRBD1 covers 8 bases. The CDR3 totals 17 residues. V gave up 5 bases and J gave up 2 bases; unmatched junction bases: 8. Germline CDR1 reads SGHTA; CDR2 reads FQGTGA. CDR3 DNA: TGTGCCAGCAGCCCTGGACAGGGAAAGGCTGGGGCCAACGTCCTGACTTTC. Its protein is CASSPGQGKAGANVLTF.

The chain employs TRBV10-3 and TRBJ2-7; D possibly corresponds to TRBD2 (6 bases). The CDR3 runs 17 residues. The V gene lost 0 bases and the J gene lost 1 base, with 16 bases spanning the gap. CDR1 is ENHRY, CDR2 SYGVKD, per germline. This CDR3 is CAISESYLGTLSYEQYF. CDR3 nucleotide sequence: TGTGCCATCAGTGAGTCTTATCTGGGGACTTTATCCTACGAGCAGTACTTC.

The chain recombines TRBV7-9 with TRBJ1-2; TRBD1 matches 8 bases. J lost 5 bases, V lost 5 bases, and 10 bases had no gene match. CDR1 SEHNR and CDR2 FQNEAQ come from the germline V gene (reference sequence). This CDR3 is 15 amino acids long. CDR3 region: CASSPRQGTSYGYTF. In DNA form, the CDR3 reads TGTGCCAGCAGCCCACGACAGGGGACCTCATATGGCTACACCTTC.

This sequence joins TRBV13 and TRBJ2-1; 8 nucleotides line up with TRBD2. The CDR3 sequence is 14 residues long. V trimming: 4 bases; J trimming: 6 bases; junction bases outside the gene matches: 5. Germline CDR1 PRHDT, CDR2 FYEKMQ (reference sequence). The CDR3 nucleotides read TGTGCCAGCAGCTACCGACTAGCGTCCAATGAGCAGTTCTTC. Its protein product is CASSYRLASNEQFF.

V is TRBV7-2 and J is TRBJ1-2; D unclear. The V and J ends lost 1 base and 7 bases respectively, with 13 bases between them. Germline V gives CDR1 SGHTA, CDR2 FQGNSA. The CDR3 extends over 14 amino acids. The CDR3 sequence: CASSLDSSMRGYTF. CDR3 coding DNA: TGTGCCAGCAGCTTAGACAGTTCCATGCGTGGCTACACCTTC. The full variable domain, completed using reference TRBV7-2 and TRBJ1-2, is GAGVSQSPSNKVTEKGKDVELRCDPISGHTALYWYRQSLGQGLEFLIYFQGNSAPDKSGLPSDRFSAERTGGSVSTLTIQRTQQEDSAVYLCASSLDSSMRGYTFGSGTRLTVV.

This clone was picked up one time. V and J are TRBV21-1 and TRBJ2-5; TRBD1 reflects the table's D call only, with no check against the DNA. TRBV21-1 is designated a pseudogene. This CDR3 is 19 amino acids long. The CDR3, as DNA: TGTGCCAGCAGCAAAGTTATTTCCCAGGGGCCCCTGAGACAAGAGACCCAGTACTTC. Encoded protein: CASSKVISQGPLRQETQYF.

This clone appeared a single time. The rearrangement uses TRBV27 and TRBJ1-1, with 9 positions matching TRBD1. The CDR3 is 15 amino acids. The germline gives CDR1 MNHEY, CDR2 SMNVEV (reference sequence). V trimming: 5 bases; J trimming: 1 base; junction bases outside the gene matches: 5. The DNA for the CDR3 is TGTGCCAGCAGTCTCCTGGACAGGGGGAACACTGAAGCTTTCTTT. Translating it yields CASSLLDRGNTEAFF.

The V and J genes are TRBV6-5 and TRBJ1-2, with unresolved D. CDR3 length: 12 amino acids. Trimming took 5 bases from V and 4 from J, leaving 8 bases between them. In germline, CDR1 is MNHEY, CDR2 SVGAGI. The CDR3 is CASSGGRYGYTF. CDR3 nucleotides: TGTGCCAGCAGTGGCGGTCGCTATGGCTACACCTTC.

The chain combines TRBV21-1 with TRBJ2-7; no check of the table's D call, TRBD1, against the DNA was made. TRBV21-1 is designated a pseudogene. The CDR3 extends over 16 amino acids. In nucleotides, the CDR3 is TGTGCCAGCAGCAAGGGGACAGGGGGCGCGTCCTACGAGCAGTACTTC. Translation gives CASSKGTGGASYEQYF.

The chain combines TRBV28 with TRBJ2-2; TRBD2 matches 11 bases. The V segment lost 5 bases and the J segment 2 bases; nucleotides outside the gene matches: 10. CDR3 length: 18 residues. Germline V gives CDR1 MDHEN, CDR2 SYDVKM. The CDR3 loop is CASSPSLAGGPNTGELFF. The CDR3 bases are TGTGCCAGCAGTCCATCCCTAGCGGGAGGCCCTAACACCGGGGAGCTGTTTTTT.

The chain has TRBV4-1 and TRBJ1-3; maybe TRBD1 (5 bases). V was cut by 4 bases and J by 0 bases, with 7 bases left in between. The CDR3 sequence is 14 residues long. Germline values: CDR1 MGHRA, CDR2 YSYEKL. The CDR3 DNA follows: TGCGCCAGCAGCCCGGGGGACTCTGGAAACACCATATATTTT. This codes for CASSPGDSGNTIYF.

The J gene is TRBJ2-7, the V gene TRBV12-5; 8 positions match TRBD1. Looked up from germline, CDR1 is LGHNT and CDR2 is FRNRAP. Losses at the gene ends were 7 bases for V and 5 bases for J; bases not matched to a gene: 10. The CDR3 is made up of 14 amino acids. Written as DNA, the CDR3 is TGTGCTAGTGCCCAACGACAGGGGATCCACGAGCAGTACTTC. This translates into CASAQRQGIHEQYF.

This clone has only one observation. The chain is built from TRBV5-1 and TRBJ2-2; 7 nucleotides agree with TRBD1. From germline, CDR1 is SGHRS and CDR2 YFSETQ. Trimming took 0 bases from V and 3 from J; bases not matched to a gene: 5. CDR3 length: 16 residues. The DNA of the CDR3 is TGCGCCAGCAGCTTGGGACAGGGTTTATACACCGGGGAGCTGTTTTTT. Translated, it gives CASSLGQGLYTGELFF.

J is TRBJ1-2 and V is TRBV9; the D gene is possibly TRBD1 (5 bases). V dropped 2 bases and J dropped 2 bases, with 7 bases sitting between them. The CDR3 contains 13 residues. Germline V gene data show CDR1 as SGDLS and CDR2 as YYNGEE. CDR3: CASSVDKNYGYTF. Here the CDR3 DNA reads TGTGCCAGCAGCGTGGACAAGAACTATGGCTACACCTTC.

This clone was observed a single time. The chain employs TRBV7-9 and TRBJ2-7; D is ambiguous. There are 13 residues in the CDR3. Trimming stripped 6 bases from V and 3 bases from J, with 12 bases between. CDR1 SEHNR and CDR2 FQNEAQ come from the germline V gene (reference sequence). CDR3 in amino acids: CASSQDGDYEQYF. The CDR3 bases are TGTGCCAGCAGTCAGGATGGCGACTACGAGCAGTACTTC.

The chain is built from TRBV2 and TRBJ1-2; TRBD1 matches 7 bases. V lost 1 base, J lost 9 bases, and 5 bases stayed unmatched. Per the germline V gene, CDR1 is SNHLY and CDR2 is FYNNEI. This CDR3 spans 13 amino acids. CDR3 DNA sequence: TGTGCCAGCAGTGAAGAGGGCAGGGGGTGCTACACCTTC. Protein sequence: CASSEEGRGCYTF.

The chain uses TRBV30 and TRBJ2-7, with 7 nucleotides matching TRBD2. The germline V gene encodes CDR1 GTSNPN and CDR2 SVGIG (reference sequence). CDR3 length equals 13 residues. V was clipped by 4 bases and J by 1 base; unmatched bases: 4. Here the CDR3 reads CAWKLASSYEQYF. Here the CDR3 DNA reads TGTGCCTGGAAACTAGCGTCTTCCTACGAGCAGTACTTC. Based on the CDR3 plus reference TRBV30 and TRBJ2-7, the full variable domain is SQTIHQWPATLVQPVGSPLSLECTVEGTSNPNLYWYRQAAGRGLQLLFYSVGIGQISSEVPQNLSASRPQDRQFILSSKKLLLSDSGFYLCAWKLASSYEQYFGPGTRLTVT.

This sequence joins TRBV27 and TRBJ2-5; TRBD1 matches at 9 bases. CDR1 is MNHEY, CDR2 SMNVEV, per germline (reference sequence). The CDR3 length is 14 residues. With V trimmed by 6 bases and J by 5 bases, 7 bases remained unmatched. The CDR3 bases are TGTGCCAGCAGCGACAGGGGGTCGGGGGAGACCCAGTACTTC. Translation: CASSDRGSGETQYF.

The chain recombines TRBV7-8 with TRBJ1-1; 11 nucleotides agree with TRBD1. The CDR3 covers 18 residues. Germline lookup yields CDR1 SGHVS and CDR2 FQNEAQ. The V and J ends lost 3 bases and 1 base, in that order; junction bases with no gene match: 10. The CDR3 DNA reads TGTGCCAGCAGCTTTCCGGACAGGGGGCGCCGTGGGAACACTGAAGCTTTCTTT. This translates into CASSFPDRGRRGNTEAFF.

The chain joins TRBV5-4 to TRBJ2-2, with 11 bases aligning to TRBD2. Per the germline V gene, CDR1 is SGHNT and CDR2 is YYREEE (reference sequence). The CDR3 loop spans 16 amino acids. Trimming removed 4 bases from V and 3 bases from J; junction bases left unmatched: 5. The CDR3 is CASSDRSGRDTGELFF. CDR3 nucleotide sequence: TGTGCCAGCAGCGACCGTAGCGGGAGGGACACCGGGGAGCTGTTTTTT. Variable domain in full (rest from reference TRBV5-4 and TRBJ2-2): ETGVTQSPTHLIKTRGQQVTLRCSSQSGHNTVSWYQQALGQGPQFIFQYYREEENGRGNFPPRFSGLQFPNYSSELNVNALELDDSALYLCASSDRSGRDTGELFFGEGSRLTVL.

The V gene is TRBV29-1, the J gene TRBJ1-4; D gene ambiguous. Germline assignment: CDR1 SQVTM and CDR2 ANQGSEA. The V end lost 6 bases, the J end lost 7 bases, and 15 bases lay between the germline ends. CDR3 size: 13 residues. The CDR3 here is CSVLSSRGEKLFF. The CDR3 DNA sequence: TGCAGCGTGCTATCCAGCCGGGGTGAAAAACTGTTTTTT.

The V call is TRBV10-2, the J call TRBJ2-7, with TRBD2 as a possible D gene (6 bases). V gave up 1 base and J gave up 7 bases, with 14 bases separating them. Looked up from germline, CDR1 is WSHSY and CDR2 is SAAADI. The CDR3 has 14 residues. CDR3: CASSEWRDEGEQYF. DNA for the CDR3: TGCGCCAGCAGTGAGTGGAGGGATGAGGGGGAGCAGTACTTC.

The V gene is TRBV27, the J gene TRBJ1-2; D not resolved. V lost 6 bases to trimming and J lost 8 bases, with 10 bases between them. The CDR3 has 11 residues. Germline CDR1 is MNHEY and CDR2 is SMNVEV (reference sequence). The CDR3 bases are TGTGCCAGCAGCGGCCGGAGGGGCTACACCTTC. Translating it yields CASSGRRGYTF.

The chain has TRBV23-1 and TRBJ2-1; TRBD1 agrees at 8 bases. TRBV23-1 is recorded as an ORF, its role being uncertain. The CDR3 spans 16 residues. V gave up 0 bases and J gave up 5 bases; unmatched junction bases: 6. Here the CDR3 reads CASSQSTGEWNNEQFF. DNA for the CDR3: TGCGCCAGCAGTCAATCGACAGGGGAGTGGAACAATGAGCAGTTCTTC.

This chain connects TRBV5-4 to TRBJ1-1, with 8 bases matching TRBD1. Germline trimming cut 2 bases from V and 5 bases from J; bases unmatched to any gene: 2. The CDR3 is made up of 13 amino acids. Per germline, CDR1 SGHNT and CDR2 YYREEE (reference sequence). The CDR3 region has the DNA TGTGCCAGCAGCTTTACAGGGGGGACTGAAGCTTTCTTT. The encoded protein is CASSFTGGTEAFF.

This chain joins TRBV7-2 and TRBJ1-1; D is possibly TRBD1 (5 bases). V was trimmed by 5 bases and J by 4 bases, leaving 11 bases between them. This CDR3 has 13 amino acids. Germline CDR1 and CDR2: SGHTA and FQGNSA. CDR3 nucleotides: TGTGCCAGCAGCCAATACAGGAGCACTGAAGCTTTCTTT. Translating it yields CASSQYRSTEAFF.

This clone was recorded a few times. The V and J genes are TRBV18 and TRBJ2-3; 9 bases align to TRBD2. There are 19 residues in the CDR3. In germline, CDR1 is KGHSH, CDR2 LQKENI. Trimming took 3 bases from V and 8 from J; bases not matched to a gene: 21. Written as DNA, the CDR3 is TGTGCCAGCTCACCTGGAGTAGCGGGAGATCTTATGAACTCGGGTACGCAGTATTTT. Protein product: CASSPGVAGDLMNSGTQYF.

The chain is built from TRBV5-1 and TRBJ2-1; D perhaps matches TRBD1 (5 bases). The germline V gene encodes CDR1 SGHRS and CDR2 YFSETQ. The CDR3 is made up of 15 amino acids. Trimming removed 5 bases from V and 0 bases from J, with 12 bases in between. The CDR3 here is CASSWGSSSYNEQFF. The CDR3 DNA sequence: TGCGCCAGCAGTTGGGGCTCGAGCTCCTACAATGAGCAGTTCTTC.

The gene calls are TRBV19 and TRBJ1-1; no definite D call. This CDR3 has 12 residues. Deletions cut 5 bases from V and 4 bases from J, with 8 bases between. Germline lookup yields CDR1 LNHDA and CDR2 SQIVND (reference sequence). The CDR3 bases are TGTGCCAGTAGTTGGGAGCTCACTGAAGCTTTCTTT. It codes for CASSWELTEAFF.